Shown below are 28 T cell receptor beta chains from a single sample sequenced in a study of PD-L1 blockade in urothelial cancer. Libraries were prepared by immunoSEQ multiplex PCR; TCRdb keeps only in-frame clonotypes and omits some of them. The sample comprises 70,000 or so clones, roughly 80% of which are singletons, and about 4.7% rests with the top ten. This sample comprised PBMCs, obtained around atezolizumab (anti-PD-L1) treatment. These receptor sequences come from a man between 65 and 85 years old with urothelial cancer.

The chain uses TRBV28 and TRBJ2-7, with 9 bases fitting TRBD1. J lost 2 bases, V lost 1 base, and 12 bases had no gene match. Per germline, CDR1 MDHEN and CDR2 SYDVKM. The CDR3 sequence is 18 residues long. The CDR3 sequence: CASSLYHARGQGAYEQYF. The CDR3, as DNA: TGTGCCAGCAGTTTATATCACGCGAGGGGACAGGGAGCCTACGAGCAGTACTTC.

The CDR3 sequence: CASSPTSEGRTEAFF. The CDR3 DNA is TGTGCCAGCAGCCCTACCTCGGAGGGAAGGACTGAAGCTTTCTTT. This sequence joins TRBV7-3 and TRBJ1-1; D not certain. Trimming cost V 5 bases and J 5 bases, with 18 bases left between them. This CDR3 has 15 amino acids. Germline V gene lookup returns CDR1 SGHTA and CDR2 FQGTGA.

This chain joins TRBV6-5 and TRBJ2-7; 11 bases match TRBD2. Germline assignment: CDR1 MNHEY and CDR2 SVGAGI. V dropped 10 bases and J dropped 5; count of bases not matched to a gene: 10. The CDR3 totals 14 residues. CDR3 sequence reads: CATLPGLADHEQYF. The CDR3 DNA reads as TGTGCCACCTTACCGGGACTAGCGGACCACGAGCAGTACTTC.

The rearrangement uses TRBV5-1 and TRBJ2-1, with D unresolved. Deletions cut 5 bases from V and 4 bases from J, with 16 bases between. CDR1 and CDR2 from the germline V gene are SGHRS and YFSETQ. This CDR3 contains 15 residues. CDR3 region: CASRFNPGLYNEQFF. In DNA form, the CDR3 reads TGCGCCAGCAGGTTTAACCCCGGTCTTTACAATGAGCAGTTCTTC.

V and J are TRBV2 and TRBJ2-3, with D tentatively TRBD1 (5 bases). CDR1 SNHLY and CDR2 FYNNEI come from the germline V gene. V lost 3 bases and J lost 2, with 9 bases in between. This CDR3 spans 14 amino acids. In DNA form, the CDR3 reads TGTGCCAGCAGTGATTACAGGCCCACAGATACGCAGTATTTT. This gives the protein CASSDYRPTDTQYF.

V is TRBV7-8 and J is TRBJ2-5; perhaps TRBD1 as D (6 bases). Germline V gene data show CDR1 as SGHVS and CDR2 as FQNEAQ. V lost 3 bases, J lost 3 bases, and 17 bases lay in between. This CDR3 region has 16 residues. The chain's CDR3 is CASSFQTVGAKETQYF. In DNA form, the CDR3 reads TGTGCCAGCAGCTTCCAGACAGTGGGGGCCAAAGAGACCCAGTACTTC.

Here the CDR3 DNA reads TGTGCCAGCAGTTCCATTCCCGGGACGTACGGAGGGAGGAGGGGCGGGGAGCTGTTTTTT. Translating gives CASSSIPGTYGGRRGGELFF. This chain links TRBV27 with TRBJ2-2, with D tentatively TRBD2 (6 bases). The CDR3 covers 20 residues. The V and J ends lost 4 bases and 7 bases respectively, with 31 bases between them. Germline values: CDR1 MNHEY, CDR2 SMNVEV (reference sequence).

There are a few counts of this clone. The gene calls are TRBV6-6 and TRBJ2-7; 9 nucleotides line up with TRBD2. This CDR3 region has 13 residues. The V and J ends lost 11 bases and 2 bases, in that order; junction bases with no gene match: 7. Germline lookup yields CDR1 MNHNY and CDR2 SVGAGI (reference sequence). The CDR3 sequence is CAGSASGAYEQYF. The CDR3 bases are TGTGCCGGATCCGCTAGCGGGGCCTACGAGCAGTACTTC.

The V and J genes are TRBV6-1 and TRBJ2-7; maybe TRBD1 (6 bases). The germline gives CDR1 MNHNS, CDR2 SASEGT. This CDR3 contains 11 residues. The V and J ends lost 5 bases and 6 bases respectively, with 8 bases between them. CDR3 nucleotide sequence: TGTGCCAGCAGTCAGGGGTCCGAGCAGTACTTC. This gives the protein CASSQGSEQYF.

The chain links TRBV6-5 to TRBJ2-4; TRBD1 matches 10 bases. The junction had 3 bases not matched to a gene; V was cut back by 5 bases and J by 8 bases. The CDR3 totals 13 residues. Germline-derived CDR1 and CDR2 are MNHEY and SVGAGI. CDR3 region: CASSPGQGYIQYF. The CDR3 region has the DNA TGTGCCAGCAGTCCGGGACAGGGGTACATTCAGTACTTC.

The chain combines TRBV7-3 with TRBJ2-2, with a possible D match to TRBD1 (6 bases). V lost 5 bases to trimming and J lost 6 bases, with 7 bases between them. Germline lookup yields CDR1 SGHTA and CDR2 FQGTGA. This CDR3 is 12 amino acids long. The CDR3: CASSPGAGELFF. The DNA for the CDR3 is TGTGCCAGCAGCCCAGGGGCCGGGGAGCTGTTTTTT.

This clone showed up just once. The chain employs TRBV5-6 and TRBJ2-1, with D perhaps TRBD2 (6 bases). Trimming left V 0 bases short and J 9 bases short, with 16 bases between. Germline V gene sequence: CDR1 SGHDT, CDR2 YYEEEE. There are 15 residues in the CDR3. The CDR3: CASSLATSRRGEQFF. As DNA, the CDR3 is TGTGCCAGCAGCTTGGCGACTAGTCGACGAGGTGAGCAGTTCTTC.

The chain is built from TRBV5-1 and TRBJ2-3; D may be TRBD2 (6 bases). The V gene lost 4 bases and the J gene lost 5 bases, with 23 bases spanning the gap. CDR1 SGHRS and CDR2 YFSETQ come from the germline V gene. The CDR3 loop spans 17 amino acids. CDR3 DNA sequence: TGCGCCAGCAGCCTTCCCGGGACTGCCCACTCCATAGATACGCAGTATTTT. Translation gives CASSLPGTAHSIDTQYF.

The chain combines TRBV5-1 with TRBJ2-5; TRBD2 is a possible D gene (5 bases). From germline, CDR1 is SGHRS and CDR2 YFSETQ. Trimming shortened V by 3 bases and J by 8 bases, and 14 bases separated the two germline ends. The CDR3 runs to 13 residues. CDR3 DNA: TGCGCCAGCAGCTCGGACTGGGAAGGAACCCAGTACTTC. Protein product: CASSSDWEGTQYF.

Concerning this clone: This same CDR3 is encoded by further DNA sequences in the sample. The chain uses TRBV19 and TRBJ1-2, with D possibly being TRBD1 (5 bases). V was trimmed by 3 bases and J by 8 bases, leaving 10 bases between them. CDR1 and CDR2 from the germline V gene are LNHDA and SQIVND (reference sequence). The CDR3 has 12 residues. CDR3 region: CASSIQTGGYTF. The CDR3 DNA follows: TGTGCCAGTAGTATCCAAACAGGCGGCTACACCTTC.

V usage is TRBV5-1 and J usage is TRBJ2-1, with a weak D call TRBD1 (5 bases). Germline V gene sequence: CDR1 SGHRS, CDR2 YFSETQ. The CDR3 covers 14 residues. V shed 4 bases and J shed 5 bases, with 13 bases lying between them. The CDR3 sequence is CASSPTLGDNEQFF. The CDR3 coding sequence is TGCGCCAGCAGCCCGACGCTAGGGGACAATGAGCAGTTCTTC.

This clone turned up a few times. The V gene is TRBV5-4, the J gene TRBJ1-2, with 7 bases identical to TRBD1. The CDR3 covers 13 residues. J gave up 8 bases and V 4 bases, and 8 bases lay outside the gene matches. CDR1 is SGHNT, CDR2 YYREEE, per germline (reference sequence). The CDR3 is CASSTSTGYGYTF. CDR3 DNA sequence: TGTGCCAGCAGCACCTCGACAGGGTACGGCTACACCTTC.

The gene calls are TRBV28 and TRBJ2-3, with 8 bases fitting TRBD2. Germline CDR1 and CDR2: MDHEN and SYDVKM. This CDR3 spans 15 amino acids. V shed 9 bases, J shed 6 bases, and the junction held 14 bases outside the gene matches. The chain's CDR3 is CASTGLEGGLDTQYF. The CDR3, as DNA: TGTGCCAGTACGGGACTAGAGGGCGGGTTGGATACGCAGTATTTT.

The rearrangement joins TRBV28 to TRBJ2-1; D possibly corresponds to TRBD1 (7 bases). V was clipped by 3 bases and J by 6 bases, with 9 bases between them. The CDR3 runs 13 residues. Germline lookup yields CDR1 MDHEN and CDR2 SYDVKM. In DNA, the CDR3 is TGTGCCAGCAGTTTCCAGGGGGGCAATGAGCAGTTCTTC. This sequence encodes CASSFQGGNEQFF.

The rearrangement links TRBV28 to TRBJ1-4, with 7 nucleotides matching TRBD1. Germline lookup yields CDR1 MDHEN and CDR2 SYDVKM. The CDR3 is 16 amino acids. V gave up 6 bases and J gave up 3 bases; unmatched junction bases: 10. In DNA form, the CDR3 reads TGTGCCAGCAGGGGGACAGCTCCGGCGGCTAATGAAAAACTGTTTTTT. Its translation is CASRGTAPAANEKLFF.

The gene calls are TRBV2 and TRBJ2-3; TRBD2 matches 7 bases. The CDR3 sequence is 14 residues long. V was pared by 6 bases and J by 4 bases, with 7 bases of the junction left unmatched. Germline CDR1 is SNHLY and CDR2 is FYNNEI. The CDR3, as DNA: TGTGCCAGCAGGCAACTAGCGTCGGCAGATACGCAGTATTTT. Translating it yields CASRQLASADTQYF.

DNA for the CDR3: TGTGCCAGTAGTATCGCGCACCCCGAGACCCAGTACTTC. Translating it yields CASSIAHPETQYF. The genes are TRBV19 and TRBJ2-5; D is ambiguous. Germline V gene data show CDR1 as LNHDA and CDR2 as SQIVND (reference sequence). V lost 3 bases, J lost 5 bases, and 10 bases lay in between. The CDR3 has 13 residues. The entire variable domain, with the rest obtained from reference TRBV19 and TRBJ2-5, is as follows: DGGITQSPKYLFRKEGQNVTLSCEQNLNHDAMYWYRQDPGQGLRLIYYSQIVNDFQKGDIAEGYSVSREKKESFPLTVTSAQKNPTAFYLCASSIAHPETQYFGPGTRLLVL.

The rearrangement links TRBV29-1 to TRBJ2-7, with a possible D match to TRBD1 (6 bases). Germline V lookup: CDR1 SQVTM, CDR2 ANQGSEA. There are 12 residues in the CDR3. V was trimmed by 7 bases and J by 0 bases, leaving 10 bases between them. The CDR3 is CSAMTGSYEQYF. In DNA, the CDR3 is TGCAGCGCCATGACAGGCTCCTACGAGCAGTACTTC.

This chain uses TRBV5-8 with TRBJ2-3; tentatively, D is TRBD2 (6 bases). Germline V gene data show CDR1 as SGHTS and CDR2 as YDEGEE. The CDR3 runs to 16 residues. Trimming shortened V by 4 bases and J by 0 bases, and 15 bases separated the two germline ends. The DNA of the CDR3 is TGTGCCAGCAGCCAGCGGGCGAGCTCTAGCACAGATACGCAGTATTTT. It is translated as CASSQRASSSTDTQYF.

The genes are TRBV5-4 and TRBJ2-2, with 8 positions matching TRBD2. The CDR3 contains 17 residues. Germline V CDR1 and CDR2: SGHNT, YYREEE (reference sequence). Trimming at V came to 4 bases and at J to 4 bases, leaving 12 bases not matched to a gene. Here the CDR3 reads CASSLQRWAGGTGELFF. CDR3 DNA: TGTGCCAGCAGCCTACAAAGGTGGGCGGGAGGCACCGGGGAGCTGTTTTTT. The full variable domain, its missing parts supplied by reference TRBV5-4 and TRBJ2-2, is ETGVTQSPTHLIKTRGQQVTLRCSSQSGHNTVSWYQQALGQGPQFIFQYYREEENGRGNFPPRFSGLQFPNYSSELNVNALELDDSALYLCASSLQRWAGGTGELFFGEGSRLTVL.

This chain connects TRBV27 to TRBJ2-3; D unclear. The CDR3 is 13 amino acids. Germline CDR1 reads MNHEY; CDR2 reads SMNVEV (reference sequence). V was clipped by 6 bases and J by 1 base, with 8 bases between them. As DNA, the CDR3 is TGTGCCAGCAGGAGAGTGGGCACAGATACGCAGTATTTT. Encoded protein: CASRRVGTDTQYF.

CDR3 sequence (DNA): TGTGCCAGCAGCTCGGAGCAGGGGGCGAGTCCGGAGACCCAGTACTTC. Protein product: CASSSEQGASPETQYF. The chain uses TRBV7-9 and TRBJ2-5, with 8 bases fitting TRBD1. This CDR3 comprises 16 residues. Trimming took 4 bases from V and 5 from J; bases not matched to a gene: 12. Germline values: CDR1 SEHNR, CDR2 FQNEAQ (reference sequence).

The genes are TRBV28 and TRBJ2-7; the D gene is possibly TRBD1 (6 bases). This CDR3 has 17 amino acids. The V end lost 4 bases, the J end lost 5 bases, and 24 bases lay between the germline ends. The germline V gene encodes CDR1 MDHEN and CDR2 SYDVKM. The CDR3 DNA sequence: TGTGCCAGCAGTTCTCCCGCTATCGACAGGCACGAGGACGAGCAGTACTTC. Amino acids: CASSSPAIDRHEDEQYF. The full variable domain, completed using reference TRBV28 and TRBJ2-7, is DVKVTQSSRYLVKRTGEKVFLECVQDMDHENMFWYRQDPGLGLRLIYFSYDVKMKEKGDIPEGYSVSREKKERFSLILESASTNQTSMYLCASSSPAIDRHEDEQYFGPGTRLTVT.